This entry lists 20 T cell receptor beta chains sequenced from one sample in a study of shared clonotypes between healthy human individuals. In the naive CD8 group, cells lacked CD45RO and were positively selected for CCR7, so terminally differentiated effector memory CD45RA+ cells were left out. Profiling relied on immunoSEQ multiplex PCR, and the TCRdb table lists in-frame clones only, not all of them. The sample lists millions of clones; about 95% were seen once. Sequencing was done on a sample of naive CD8+ T cells sorted from blood. All receptors derive from a man between 18 and 35 years old in good health.

This chain connects TRBV9 to TRBJ1-2; 8 nucleotides line up with TRBD1. Trimming removed 4 bases from V and 4 bases from J; junction bases left unmatched: 12. The CDR3 has 16 amino acids. Germline V gene sequence: CDR1 SGDLS, CDR2 YYNGEE. The CDR3 spells CASSPRTGSEAYGYTF. The CDR3 DNA is TGTGCCAGCAGCCCCCGGACAGGGAGCGAGGCCTATGGCTACACCTTC. The full variable domain, in which reference TRBV9 and TRBJ1-2 provide the parts outside the CDR3, is DSGVTQTPKHLITATGQRVTLRCSPRSGDLSVYWYQQSLDQGLQFLIQYYNGEERAKGNILERFSAQQFPDLHSELNLSSLELGDSALYFCASSPRTGSEAYGYTFGSGTRLTVV.

Points on this clone: The same CDR3 is also encoded by other DNA sequences in this sample. This chain uses TRBV11-2 with TRBJ1-2; the D is unclear. Trimming cost V 3 bases and J 4 bases, with 9 bases left between them. The CDR3 runs 13 residues. CDR1 and CDR2 (germline): SGHAT, FQNNGV. The CDR3 nucleotides are TGTGCCAGCAGCTTGGACGGTACCTATGGCTACACCTTC. Translating it yields CASSLDGTYGYTF.

V usage is TRBV7-9 and J usage is TRBJ2-1, with TRBD2 matching over 9 bases. The CDR3 is made up of 15 amino acids. J was trimmed by 4 bases and V by 4 bases; bases with no gene match: 5. The germline CDR1 and CDR2 sequences are SEHNR and FQNEAQ (reference sequence). CDR3 in amino acids: CASSSGTSIYNEQFF. In DNA form, the CDR3 reads TGTGCCAGCAGCTCCGGGACTAGCATTTACAATGAGCAGTTCTTC. The full variable domain, completed using reference TRBV7-9 and TRBJ2-1, is DTGVSQNPRHKITKRGQNVTFRCDPISEHNRLYWYRQTLGQGPEFLTYFQNEAQLEKSRLLSDRFSAERPKGSFSTLEIQRTEQGDSAMYLCASSSGTSIYNEQFFGPGTRLTVL.

In its sample, this clone was seen once. The V call is TRBV11-2, the J call TRBJ1-2, with D possibly being TRBD1 (5 bases). The CDR3 extends over 14 amino acids. V lost 4 bases, J lost 3 bases, and 12 bases lay in between. Germline CDR1 SGHAT, CDR2 FQNNGV. In nucleotides, the CDR3 is TGTGCCAGCAGCTCCGGGGGAGCTCACTATGGCTACACCTTC. Protein sequence: CASSSGGAHYGYTF.

This clone has a single count. The V call is TRBV7-2, the J call TRBJ2-7; weak D call: TRBD2 (5 bases). V lost 4 bases and J lost 3, with 13 bases in between. The germline gives CDR1 SGHTA, CDR2 FQGNSA. The length of the CDR3 is 14 residues. CDR3 nucleotides: TGTGCCAGCAGCTGGATTTTAGGGAGCTACGAGCAGTACTTC. This gives the protein CASSWILGSYEQYF. Based on the CDR3 plus reference TRBV7-2 and TRBJ2-7, the full variable domain is GAGVSQSPSNKVTEKGKDVELRCDPISGHTALYWYRQSLGQGLEFLIYFQGNSAPDKSGLPSDRFSAERTGGSVSTLTIQRTQQEDSAVYLCASSWILGSYEQYFGPGTRLTVT.

This chain joins TRBV5-4 and TRBJ2-7; 8 nucleotides line up with TRBD1. V shed 3 bases and J 2 bases; nucleotides not matched to a gene: 4. Germline lookup yields CDR1 SGHNT and CDR2 YYREEE (reference sequence). The CDR3 extends over 14 amino acids. The CDR3 loop reads CASSSDRGPYEQYF. The CDR3 DNA follows: TGTGCCAGCAGCTCCGACAGGGGCCCCTACGAGCAGTACTTC.

The chain recombines TRBV27 with TRBJ2-7, with 8 nucleotides matching TRBD1. CDR1 is MNHEY, CDR2 SMNVEV, per germline (reference sequence). V shed 6 bases, J shed 0 bases, and the junction held 4 bases outside the gene matches. The CDR3 runs 14 residues. CDR3 amino acids: CASSTGGSSYEQYF. The DNA for the CDR3 is TGTGCCAGCAGCACAGGGGGTAGCTCCTACGAGCAGTACTTC.

In DNA form, the CDR3 reads TGCGCCAGCAGCCAAGATCAAGGGACCACCCGCGAGCAGTACTTC. It codes for CASSQDQGTTREQYF. The chain links TRBV4-3 to TRBJ2-7; D may be TRBD1 or TRBD2 (5 bases each). Per the germline V gene, CDR1 is LGHNA and CDR2 is YSLEER. The CDR3 contains 15 residues. Between the trimmed V and J ends, which lost 0 bases and 6 bases, there was a span of 15 bases.

A remark on this clone: Other DNA sequences in the same sample also yield this CDR3. The J gene is TRBJ2-1, the V gene TRBV9; 12 bases align to TRBD2. CDR1 and CDR2 (germline): SGDLS, YYNGEE. V dropped 4 bases and J dropped 0; count of bases not matched to a gene: 2. CDR3 size: 16 residues. CDR3 sequence reads: CASSPTSGSSYNEQFF. The DNA of the CDR3 is TGTGCCAGCAGCCCGACTAGCGGGAGCTCCTACAATGAGCAGTTCTTC.

The chain uses TRBV10-3 and TRBJ2-2; 8 nucleotides line up with TRBD1. The germline V gene has CDR1 ENHRY and CDR2 SYGVKD. The CDR3 has 18 amino acids. Trimming cost V 4 bases and J 1 base; bases outside gene matches: 11. CDR3 amino acids: CAISGPSLGQGNTGELFF. The CDR3 DNA is TGTGCCATCAGTGGCCCCTCCTTAGGACAGGGGAACACCGGGGAGCTGTTTTTT.

CDR3 sequence (DNA): TGTGCCAGCAGTTTTGAGGGGGGAGGGAAAAACAATGAGCAGTTCTTC. This gives the protein CASSFEGGGKNNEQFF. The chain carries TRBV2 and TRBJ2-1; maybe TRBD2 (7 bases). This CDR3 has 16 amino acids. In germline, CDR1 is SNHLY, CDR2 FYNNEI. The V and J ends lost 5 bases and 5 bases respectively, with 19 bases between them. Full variable domain (outside the CDR3, taken from reference TRBV2 and TRBJ2-1): EPEVTQTPSHQVTQMGQEVILRCVPISNHLYFYWYRQILGQKVEFLVSFYNNEISEKSEIFDDQFSVERPDGSNFTLKIRSTKLEDSAMYFCASSFEGGGKNNEQFFGPGTRLTVL.

On this clone itself: One junction end does not reproduce the germline sequence, and a read error may be involved. The chain links TRBV7-7 to TRBJ2-1; perhaps TRBD1 as D (6 bases). The CDR3 spans 16 residues. Germline lookup yields CDR1 SSHAT and CDR2 FNYEAQ (reference sequence). The CDR3 nucleotides are TGTGCTAGCAGCTTGGGTGGGGGCCCTTTTGCGGATGAGCAGTTCTTC. Translation gives CASSLGGGPFADEQFF.

The genes are TRBV28 and TRBJ2-6, with 10 nucleotides matching TRBD1. Germline loops: CDR1 MDHEN, CDR2 SYDVKM. Losses at the gene ends were 5 bases for V and 2 bases for J; bases not matched to a gene: 12. The CDR3 spans 19 residues. Here the CDR3 DNA reads TGTGCCAGCAGTACCCGACAGGGGGCGCCAGGTCCTGGGGCCAACGTCCTGACTTTC. This gives the protein CASSTRQGAPGPGANVLTF. The full variable domain, in which reference TRBV28 and TRBJ2-6 provide the parts outside the CDR3, is DVKVTQSSRYLVKRTGEKVFLECVQDMDHENMFWYRQDPGLGLRLIYFSYDVKMKEKGDIPEGYSVSREKKERFSLILESASTNQTSMYLCASSTRQGAPGPGANVLTFGAGSRLTVL.

This clone was recorded once. This sequence joins TRBV28 and TRBJ2-7; 11 positions agree with TRBD1. The V gene's germline CDR1 is MDHEN and CDR2 SYDVKM. The CDR3 is made up of 15 amino acids. V lost 6 bases to trimming and J lost 3 bases; unmatched junction nucleotides: 7. CDR3 sequence (DNA): TGTGCCAGCAGCTACTCCGGGACAGGGGGCTACGAGCAGTACTTC. Translated, it gives CASSYSGTGGYEQYF.

This clone is a singleton in its sample. The chain employs TRBV27 and TRBJ2-5, with D perhaps TRBD1 (5 bases). CDR3 size: 15 residues. Germline lookup yields CDR1 MNHEY and CDR2 SMNVEV (reference sequence). The germline V and J ends were trimmed by 8 bases and 1 base, with 17 bases remaining between them. The CDR3 sequence: CASGLLQGFQETQYF. The CDR3 DNA reads TGTGCCAGCGGCCTACTCCAGGGCTTCCAAGAGACCCAGTACTTC.

The V gene is TRBV7-2, the J gene TRBJ2-1; D uncertain. This CDR3 is built from 13 residues. Germline values: CDR1 SGHTA, CDR2 FQGNSA. V was clipped by 3 bases and J by 3 bases, with 6 bases between them. The CDR3 sequence is CASSFFRYNEQFF. The CDR3 region has the DNA TGTGCCAGCAGCTTCTTTCGCTACAATGAGCAGTTCTTC.

The CDR3 region is CASSQEQGLGYEQYF. Written as DNA, the CDR3 is TGCGCCAGCAGCCAGGAACAGGGTTTGGGCTACGAGCAGTACTTC. V is TRBV4-3 and J is TRBJ2-7; possibly TRBD1 for D (6 bases). The V end lost 3 bases, the J end lost 3 bases, and 15 bases lay between the germline ends. CDR3 length: 15 amino acids. Germline assignment: CDR1 LGHNA and CDR2 YSLEER.

The chain is built from TRBV30 and TRBJ1-4; 9 nucleotides match TRBD1. This CDR3 is 15 amino acids long. J lost 7 bases, V lost 2 bases, and 8 bases had no gene match. Germline lookup yields CDR1 GTSNPN and CDR2 SVGIG (reference sequence). The CDR3 loop reads CAWSLTGGASEKLFF. CDR3 in DNA: TGTGCCTGGAGTCTAACAGGGGGCGCGAGTGAAAAACTGTTTTTT.

The chain employs TRBV13 and TRBJ2-7, with D possibly being TRBD1 (5 bases). V lost 4 bases and J lost 2, with 18 bases in between. The CDR3 totals 16 residues. Germline assignment: CDR1 PRHDT and CDR2 FYEKMQ (reference sequence). In DNA, the CDR3 is TGTGCCAGCAGCTCGACGGACCAAAAGGGGCCCTACGAGCAGTACTTC. Protein product: CASSSTDQKGPYEQYF. The entire variable domain, with the rest obtained from reference TRBV13 and TRBJ2-7, is as follows: AAGVIQSPRHLIKEKRETATLKCYPIPRHDTVYWYQQGPGQDPQFLISFYEKMQSDKGSIPDRFSAQQFSDYHSELNMSSLELGDSALYFCASSSTDQKGPYEQYFGPGTRLTVT.

A note on this clone: In the same sample, other DNA sequences code for this CDR3. This chain connects TRBV28 to TRBJ2-7, with D perhaps matching TRBD1 (6 bases). CDR1 is MDHEN, CDR2 SYDVKM, per germline. V was trimmed by 5 bases and J by 4 bases, leaving 9 bases between them. This CDR3 is 12 amino acids long. Written as DNA, the CDR3 is TGTGCCAGCAGTCTACAGGGATACGAGCAGTACTTC. Translating it yields CASSLQGYEQYF.